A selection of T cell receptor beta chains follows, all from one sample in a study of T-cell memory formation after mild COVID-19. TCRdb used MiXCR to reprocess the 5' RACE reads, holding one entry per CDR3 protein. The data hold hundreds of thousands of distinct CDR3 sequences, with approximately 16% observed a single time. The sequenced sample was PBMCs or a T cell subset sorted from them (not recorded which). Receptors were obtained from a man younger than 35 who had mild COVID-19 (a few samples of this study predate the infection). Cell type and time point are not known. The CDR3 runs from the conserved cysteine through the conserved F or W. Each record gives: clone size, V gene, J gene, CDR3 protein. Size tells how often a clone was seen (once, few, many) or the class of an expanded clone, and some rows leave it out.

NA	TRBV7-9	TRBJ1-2	CASSFAQANYGYTF
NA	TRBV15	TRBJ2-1	CATSTGVHNEQFF
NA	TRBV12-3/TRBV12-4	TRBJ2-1	CASSLTSNEQFF
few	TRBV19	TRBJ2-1	CASRGRVKEQFF
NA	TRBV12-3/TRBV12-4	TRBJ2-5	CASSSGSEWTQYF
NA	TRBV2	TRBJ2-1	CASSESGVSYNEQFF
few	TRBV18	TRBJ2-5	CASSPPGPLKETQYF
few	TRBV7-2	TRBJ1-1	CASSLDATEAFF
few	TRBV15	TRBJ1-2	CATRWTGSNYGYTF
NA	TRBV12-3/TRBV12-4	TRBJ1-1	CASSLLRTVEAFF
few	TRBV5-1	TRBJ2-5	CASSLYGVGETQYF
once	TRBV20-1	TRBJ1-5	CSASQDIFNQPQHF
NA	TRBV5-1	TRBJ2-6	CASSRTAKPGANVLTF
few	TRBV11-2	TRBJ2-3	CASILGNTDTQYF
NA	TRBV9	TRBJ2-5	CASSVVWQGETQYF
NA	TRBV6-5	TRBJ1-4	CASSQGRVKEKLFF
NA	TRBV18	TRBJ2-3	CASSPRRDTQYF
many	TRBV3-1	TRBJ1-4	CASSLTGYYEKLFF
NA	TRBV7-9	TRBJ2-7	CASSLAIGTAVSGEQYF
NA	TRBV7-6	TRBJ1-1	CASSSSQNTEAFF
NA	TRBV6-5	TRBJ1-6	CASSYGESSYNSPLHF
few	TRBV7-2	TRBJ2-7	CASSLRGPYEQYF
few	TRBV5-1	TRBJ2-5	CASSSTRWGQETQYF
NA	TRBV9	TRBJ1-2	CASSPSADDRISANYGYTF
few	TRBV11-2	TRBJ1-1	CASSLEGGLGAFF
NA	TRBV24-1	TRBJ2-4	CATSDPGTPYYF
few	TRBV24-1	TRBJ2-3	CATSGRGADTQYF
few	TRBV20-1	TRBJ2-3	CSAQQRGFTDTQYF
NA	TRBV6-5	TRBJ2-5	CASRARIKETQYF
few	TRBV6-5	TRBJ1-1	CASSYDRGSNTEAFF
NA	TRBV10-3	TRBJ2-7	CAISGDGSYEQYF
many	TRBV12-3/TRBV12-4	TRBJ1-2	CASSLALGVGGYTF
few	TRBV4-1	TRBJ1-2	CASSQAGGTGDNYGYTF
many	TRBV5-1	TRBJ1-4	CASSRGVTNEKLFF
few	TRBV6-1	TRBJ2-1	CASSEGLALEQFF
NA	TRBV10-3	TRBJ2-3	CAISPYGGSTDTQYF
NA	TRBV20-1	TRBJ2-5	CSARMPGLQETQYF
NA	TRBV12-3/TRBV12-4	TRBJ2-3	CASSQGAPSTDTQYF
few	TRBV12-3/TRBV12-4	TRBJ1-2	CASSPGQGASPMGYTF
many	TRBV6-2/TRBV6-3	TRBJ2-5	CASSYAETQYF
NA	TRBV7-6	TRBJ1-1	CASSLAITGGVAEAFF
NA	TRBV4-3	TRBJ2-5	CASSQDGAGGETQYF
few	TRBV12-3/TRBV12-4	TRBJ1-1	CASSANPGQGAGGEAFF
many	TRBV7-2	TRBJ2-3	CASSLARTDTQYF
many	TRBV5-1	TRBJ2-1	CASSQRGVKPYNEQFF
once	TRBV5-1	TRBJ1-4	CASSLVGRAEKLFF
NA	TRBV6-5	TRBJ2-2	CASSPRKGPPRRLFF
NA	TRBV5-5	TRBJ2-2	CASSGITNTGELFF